These 15 T cell receptor beta chains came from one sample sequenced in a study of T-cell reconstitution after alpha-beta-depleted transplantation in children. TCRbeta library construction was performed incorporating unique molecular identifiers. MiXCR, run by TCRdb on the PCR reads, gives a single entry per CDR3 protein. The table records about 610,000 distinct CDR3 sequences, about a quarter of them present only once. The source was PBMCs, collected before TCRalphabeta/CD19-depleted stem cell transplant. The source of these receptors is a boy in the first two years of life with Wiskott-Aldrich syndrome, due to receive a stem cell transplant.

The chain has TRBV9 and TRBJ2-2; TRBD1 matches 10 bases. This CDR3 region has 17 residues. The trim removed 3 bases at V and 4 bases at J, leaving 9 bases unmatched. CDR1 is SGDLS and CDR2 is YYNGEE in the germline V gene. CDR3 amino acids: CASSETGGGSVTGELFF. For the CDR3, the DNA is TGTGCCAGCAGCGAGACAGGGGGCGGCTCGGTCACCGGGGAGCTGTTTTTT.

In this sample, this clonotype turned up a few times. The genes are TRBV9 and TRBJ1-2; TRBD1 is a possible D gene (5 bases). Germline V gene sequence: CDR1 SGDLS, CDR2 YYNGEE. Trimming pared 4 bases from V and 8 bases from J, leaving 12 bases between. This CDR3 has 12 residues. CDR3 sequence reads: CASSRYNRGYTF. The CDR3 DNA is TGTGCCAGCAGCAGATACAACAGGGGCTACACCTTC. Using reference TRBV9 and TRBJ1-2 for the parts outside the CDR3, the full variable domain is DSGVTQTPKHLITATGQRVTLRCSPRSGDLSVYWYQQSLDQGLQFLIQYYNGEERAKGNILERFSAQQFPDLHSELNLSSLELGDSALYFCASSRYNRGYTFGSGTRLTVV.

V usage is TRBV20-1 and J usage is TRBJ2-3, with 12 bases identical to TRBD2. Germline V gives CDR1 DFQATT, CDR2 SNEGSKA (reference sequence). This CDR3 spans 19 amino acids. The ends lost 1 base at V and 3 bases at J; junction bases unmatched: 14. The CDR3 nucleotides read TGCAGTGCTAGAGGGTCACTAGCGGGAGGCAAAGGCAGTACAGATACGCAGTATTTT. This translates into CSARGSLAGGKGSTDTQYF.

The V and J genes are TRBV18 and TRBJ1-2; TRBD1 matches at 7 bases. V lost 2 bases, J lost 3 bases, and 3 bases stayed unmatched. The CDR3 extends over 14 amino acids. CDR1 is KGHSH and CDR2 is LQKENI in the germline V gene. CDR3 nucleotide sequence: TGTGCCAGCTCACCAAACAGGGGCGACTATGGCTACACCTTC. It specifies CASSPNRGDYGYTF.

The genes are TRBV3-1 and TRBJ2-1; 7 bases align to TRBD1. V was pared by 2 bases and J by 4 bases, with 11 bases of the junction left unmatched. From germline, CDR1 is LGHDT and CDR2 YNNKEL (reference sequence). The CDR3 runs to 17 residues. Written as DNA, the CDR3 is TGTGCCAGCAGCCAAAGGGGACCGGGACAGACGTACAATGAGCAGTTCTTC. It codes for CASSQRGPGQTYNEQFF.

This clonotype was observed a handful of times. The V call is TRBV12-3 or TRBV12-4, the J call TRBJ2-1; 12 bases line up with TRBD2. V was clipped by 6 bases and J by 15 bases; unmatched bases: 6. This CDR3 comprises 12 residues. CDR3 residues: CASRTSGRPSFF. CDR3 sequence (DNA): TGTGCCAGCAGAACTAGCGGGAGGCCTTCGTTCTTC.

A few counts support this clonotype. The chain uses TRBV10-3 and TRBJ2-3; TRBD2 is a possible D gene (7 bases). The length of the CDR3 is 15 residues. Trimming removed 4 bases at V and 5 bases at J, with 16 bases between. The germline CDR1 and CDR2 sequences are ENHRY and SYGVKD. Here the CDR3 reads CAISGREGRGDTQYF. The DNA for the CDR3 is TGTGCCATCAGTGGAAGGGAGGGCAGGGGAGATACGCAGTATTTT.

CDR3 residues: CSARRALGTGGAGRFGEQYF. CDR3 coding DNA: TGCAGTGCTAGACGTGCCCTAGGGACAGGGGGCGCAGGACGTTTTGGCGAGCAGTACTTC. This chain links TRBV20-1 with TRBJ2-7; 12 bases agree with TRBD1. V lost 2 bases to trimming and J lost 6 bases; unmatched junction nucleotides: 23. CDR3 length equals 20 residues. The germline gives CDR1 DFQATT, CDR2 SNEGSKA (reference sequence).

V and J are TRBV3-1 and TRBJ2-7; no definite D call. The germline V gene has CDR1 LGHDT and CDR2 YNNKEL (reference sequence). This CDR3 has 12 amino acids. The ends were cut back, 3 bases at V and 3 bases at J, with 6 bases in the middle. CDR3 loop: CASSHKFYEQYF. CDR3 DNA: TGTGCCAGCAGCCATAAATTCTACGAGCAGTACTTC.

About this clonotype: Germline and junction disagree at one end, which may indicate a read error. The V gene is TRBV7-2, the J gene TRBJ2-1; no reliable D call. The CDR3 consists of 13 residues. Germline V gene lookup returns CDR1 SGHTA and CDR2 FQGNSA. In nucleotides, the CDR3 is TGTGCCAGCAACTTAGGCATATACAATGAGCAGTTCTTC. It translates to CASNLGIYNEQFF.

V and J are TRBV5-1 and TRBJ2-5, with 9 positions matching TRBD2. The CDR3 covers 15 residues. The germline V gene has CDR1 SGHRS and CDR2 YFSETQ. The V segment lost 2 bases and the J segment 6 bases; nucleotides outside the gene matches: 8. CDR3 amino acids: CASSLGSGSRQTQYF. The CDR3 coding sequence is TGCGCCAGCAGCTTAGGTAGCGGGAGTCGTCAGACCCAGTACTTC. The full variable domain, with the rest looked up from reference TRBV5-1 and TRBJ2-5, is KAGVTQTPRYLIKTRGQQVTLSCSPISGHRSVSWYQQTPGQGLQFLFEYFSETQRNKGNFPGRFSGRQFSNSRSEMNVSTLELGDSALYLCASSLGSGSRQTQYFGPGTRLLVL.

The chain joins TRBV5-1 to TRBJ2-1, with D maybe TRBD2 (6 bases). V lost 4 bases and J lost 3, with 17 bases in between. Germline assignment: CDR1 SGHRS and CDR2 YFSETQ. The CDR3 runs to 16 residues. CDR3 sequence (DNA): TGCGCCAGCAGCCCGGCACTAGCAGGAATCTACAATGAGCAGTTCTTC. Its protein is CASSPALAGIYNEQFF.

The chain has TRBV12-3 or TRBV12-4 and TRBJ2-1; 9 nucleotides match TRBD2. J gave up 7 bases and V 6 bases, and 10 bases lay outside the gene matches. The CDR3 sequence is 15 residues long. CDR3 bases: TGTGCCAGCAGCCGAGGTAGCGGGAGATCTAATGAGCAGTTCTTC. It codes for CASSRGSGRSNEQFF.

The chain carries TRBV7-9 and TRBJ2-3; no definite D call. The CDR3 totals 15 residues. Germline assignment: CDR1 SEHNR and CDR2 FQNEAQ (reference sequence). Trimming pared 0 bases from V and 5 bases from J, leaving 12 bases between. The CDR3 DNA reads TGTGCCAGCAGCTTAGCGGGAATCGTTATAGATACGCAGTATTTT. This codes for CASSLAGIVIDTQYF.

V usage is TRBV5-1 and J usage is TRBJ2-5; TRBD2 matches 8 bases. Germline CDR1 reads SGHRS; CDR2 reads YFSETQ. The CDR3 spans 16 residues. V shed 3 bases and J 2 bases; nucleotides not matched to a gene: 9. The CDR3 sequence is CASSSTLLAEQETQYF. CDR3 sequence (DNA): TGCGCCAGCAGCTCCACTTTACTAGCGGAACAAGAGACCCAGTACTTC.